The rows below give T cell receptor beta chains drawn from one sample of a study of T cells in localized non-small cell lung cancer. The assay was immunoSEQ multiplex PCR, and TCRdb's table has in-frame clones only and misses some. Of about 36,000 clones listed, around 88% are singletons. Sequencing used peripheral blood, obtained before any cancer treatment. These receptors were collected from a woman between 35 and 70 years old with stage I lung adenocarcinoma. The CDR3 runs from the conserved cysteine through the conserved F or W. D genes are given only for firm matches. Rows give clone size only sometimes, using once, few, many, or a class for an expanded clone.

D	size	V	length	J	CDR3	DNA
TRBD1	.	TRBV11-2	15	TRBJ1-2	CASSLGTGPNYGYTF	TGTGCCAGCAGCTTAGGGACAGGCCCTAACTATGGCTACACCTTC
.	.	TRBV29-1	13	TRBJ2-7	CSVRRRGVGEQYF	TGCAGCGTTCGACGGAGAGGGGTTGGCGAGCAGTACTTC
.	.	TRBV7-8	15	TRBJ1-6	CASSLNRQGYSPLHF	TGTGCCAGCAGCTTAAACCGTCAGGGGTATTCACCCCTCCACTTT
.	.	TRBV6-6	14	TRBJ1-5	CASSFDSLGQPQHF	TGTGCCAGCAGTTTCGACAGCCTGGGACAGCCCCAGCATTTT
.	.	TRBV6-5	15	TRBJ1-4	CASSPRDTYYEKLFF	TGTGCCAGCAGCCCCCGGGACACTTATTATGAAAAACTGTTTTTT
.	.	TRBV27	13	TRBJ1-1	CASSLRSSTEAFF	TGTGCCAGCAGTCTAAGAAGCTCCACTGAAGCTTTCTTT
TRBD1	.	TRBV7-2	14	TRBJ1-6	CASSFQTGDSPLHF	TGTGCCAGCAGCTTTCAGACAGGGGATTCACCCCTCCACTTT
TRBD1	.	TRBV10-2	15	TRBJ1-1	CASSDVRGRVTEAFF	TGCGCCAGCAGTGATGTCAGGGGGCGAGTCACTGAAGCTTTCTTT
TRBD1	.	TRBV9	16	TRBJ2-3	CASSPQGVASTDTQYF	TGTGCCAGCAGCCCTCAGGGGGTGGCTAGCACAGATACGCAGTATTTT
.	.	TRBV6-5	13	TRBJ1-5	CASSYRVRQPQHF	TGTGCCAGCAGCTACAGGGTAAGACAGCCCCAGCATTTT
.	.	TRBV2	14	TRBJ1-5	CASSELYRYQPQHF	TGTGCCAGCAGTGAATTGTATAGGTATCAGCCCCAGCATTTT
.	.	TRBV20-1	11	TRBJ1-2	CSARWTPGYTF	TGCAGTGCTCGGTGGACCCCGGGATACACCTTC
.	.	TRBV20-1	11	TRBJ2-7	CSAMGGHEQYF	TGCAGTGCCATGGGAGGTCACGAGCAGTACTTC
TRBD1	.	TRBV18	15	TRBJ1-5	CASSPTNDRVQPQHF	TGTGCCAGCTCACCCACAAACGACAGGGTTCAGCCCCAGCATTTT
TRBD1	.	TRBV30	15	TRBJ2-7	CAWSIDRVQAYEQYF	TGTGCCTGGAGTATCGACAGGGTTCAAGCCTACGAGCAGTACTTC
TRBD1	.	TRBV7-6	16	TRBJ1-3	CASSLGAGGDGNTIYF	TGTGCCAGCAGCTTAGGGGCAGGGGGCGACGGAAACACCATATATTTT
.	.	TRBV5-1	15	TRBJ1-2	CASSFTGTANYGYTF	TGCGCCAGCAGCTTCACCGGGACCGCTAACTATGGCTACACCTTC
.	.	TRBV18	15	TRBJ1-6	CASSYFEPNNSPLHF	TGTGCCAGCTCATACTTTGAGCCGAATAATTCACCCCTCCACTTT
.	.	TRBV7-2	13	TRBJ1-5	CASSLDGNQPQHF	TGTGCCAGCAGCCTCGACGGGAATCAGCCCCAGCATTTT
.	.	TRBV18	14	TRBJ2-7	CASSPGSGSYEQYF	TGTGCCAGCTCACCTGGGTCGGGCTCCTACGAGCAGTACTTC
.	.	TRBV6-1	16	TRBJ1-4	CASSEYGGPYNEKLFF	TGTGCCAGCAGTGAATACGGGGGCCCTTATAATGAAAAACTGTTTTTT
.	.	TRBV15	13	TRBJ2-5	CATSRDRLETQYF	TGTGCCACCAGCAGAGACAGGCTTGAGACCCAGTACTTC
TRBD2	.	TRBV18	20	TRBJ2-1	CASSPDELAGGYSSYNEQFF	TGTGCCAGCTCACCAGACGAACTAGCGGGGGGCTATAGCTCCTACAATGAGCAGTTCTTC
TRBD1	.	TRBV2	15	TRBJ2-2	CASTSDRINTGELFF	TGTGCCAGCACCTCGGACAGGATAAACACCGGGGAGCTGTTTTTT
.	.	TRBV5-4	15	TRBJ2-2	CASRGGTANTGELFF	TGTGCCAGCAGGGGCGGGACCGCGAACACCGGGGAGCTGTTTTTT
.	.	TRBV14	14	TRBJ2-7	CASSQLDLTYEQYF	TGTGCCAGCAGCCAACTGGACTTAACCTACGAGCAGTACTTC
.	once	TRBV19	13	TRBJ2-5	CASSRGLQETQYF	TGTGCCAGTAGTAGGGGACTCCAAGAGACCCAGTACTTC
.	.	TRBV19	13	TRBJ1-2	CASTPRGWDGYTF	TGTGCCAGTACGCCCCGGGGCTGGGATGGCTACACCTTC
.	.	TRBV28	12	TRBJ1-2	CASSARNYGYTF	TGTGCCAGCAGTGCTCGCAACTATGGCTACACCTTC
.	.	TRBV28	13	TRBJ1-1	CASSTPINTEAFF	TGTGCCAGCAGTACCCCGATCAACACTGAAGCTTTCTTT
.	.	TRBV19	13	TRBJ2-2	CASSIPNTGELFF	TGTGCCAGTAGTATCCCGAACACCGGGGAGCTGTTTTTT
.	.	TRBV27	13	TRBJ1-5	CASRQDRNQPQHF	TGTGCCAGCAGACAGGATAGGAATCAGCCCCAGCATTTT
.	.	TRBV10-3	13	TRBJ1-2	CAIQGGGNYGYTF	TGTGCCATACAGGGAGGTGGGAACTATGGCTACACCTTC
.	.	TRBV7-9	12	TRBJ2-3	CASSPSTDTQYF	TGTGCCAGCAGTCCTAGCACAGATACGCAGTATTTT
.	.	TRBV30	14	TRBJ1-2	CAWSVPGGFVGYTF	TGTGCCTGGAGTGTACCGGGGGGATTTGTGGGCTACACCTTC
TRBD1	.	TRBV27	15	TRBJ1-5	CASSSVTGGNQPQHF	TGTGCCAGCAGTTCAGTTACAGGGGGCAATCAGCCCCAGCATTTT
TRBD1	.	TRBV25-1	14	TRBJ2-7	CASSDRDRGYEQYF	TGTGCCAGCAGTGACCGGGACAGGGGTTACGAGCAGTACTTC
.	.	TRBV19	13	TRBJ2-5	CASSRALQETQYF	TGTGCCAGTAGTCGGGCTTTGCAAGAGACCCAGTACTTC
TRBD2	few	TRBV19	14	TRBJ2-1	CASNSQRGGIEQFF	TGTGCCAGTAATTCTCAGCGGGGGGGCATTGAGCAGTTCTTC
TRBD1	.	TRBV27	15	TRBJ1-1	CASRRTGGRRTEAFF	TGTGCCAGCAGGCGGACAGGGGGAAGGAGGACTGAAGCTTTCTTT
.	.	TRBV7-3	13	TRBJ2-3	CASSARVTDTQYF	TGTGCCAGCAGCGCCCGAGTCACAGATACGCAGTATTTT
.	few	TRBV7-9	13	TRBJ1-1	CASSLVMNTEAFF	TGTGCCAGCAGCTTAGTTATGAACACTGAAGCTTTCTTT
TRBD2	once	TRBV7-7	17	TRBJ2-5	CASSLTRGLAGGETQYF	TGTGCCAGCAGCTTAACGCGAGGACTAGCCGGGGGGGAGACCCAGTACTTC
.	.	TRBV18	13	TRBJ2-7	CASSPPTLDEQYF	TGTGCCAGCTCACCACCCACCCTCGACGAGCAGTACTTC
TRBD2	.	TRBV7-9	13	TRBJ2-1	CASSFGSGDEQFF	TGTGCCAGCAGCTTCGGTAGCGGGGATGAGCAGTTCTTC
TRBD1	.	TRBV5-5	16	TRBJ1-1	CASSSGRGQRNTEAFF	TGTGCCAGCAGCTCAGGGAGGGGACAGAGGAACACTGAAGCTTTCTTT
.	.	TRBV30	13	TRBJ1-1	CAWRAQAHTEAFF	TGTGCCTGGAGGGCCCAGGCCCACACTGAAGCTTTCTTT
.	.	TRBV27	14	TRBJ2-2	CASSLSVNTGELFF	TGTGCCAGCAGTTTATCGGTTAACACCGGGGAGCTGTTTTTT